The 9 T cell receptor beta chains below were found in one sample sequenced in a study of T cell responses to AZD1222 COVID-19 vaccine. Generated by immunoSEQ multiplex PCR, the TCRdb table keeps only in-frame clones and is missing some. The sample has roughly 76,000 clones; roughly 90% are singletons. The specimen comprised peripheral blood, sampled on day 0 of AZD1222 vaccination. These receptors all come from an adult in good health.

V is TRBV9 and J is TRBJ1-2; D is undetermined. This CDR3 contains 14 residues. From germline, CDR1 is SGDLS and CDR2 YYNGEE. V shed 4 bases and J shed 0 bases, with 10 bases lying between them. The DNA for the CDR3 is TGTGCCAGCAGCTCGGACGGGACTAACTATGGCTACACCTTC. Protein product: CASSSDGTNYGYTF.

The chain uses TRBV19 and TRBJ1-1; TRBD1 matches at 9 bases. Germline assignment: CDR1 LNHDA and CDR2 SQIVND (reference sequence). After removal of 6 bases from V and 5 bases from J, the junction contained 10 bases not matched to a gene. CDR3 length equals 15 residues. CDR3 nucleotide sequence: TGTGCCAGTAGAACTATACAGGGGGCTTCGACTGAAGCTTTCTTT. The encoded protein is CASRTIQGASTEAFF. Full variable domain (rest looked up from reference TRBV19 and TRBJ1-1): DGGITQSPKYLFRKEGQNVTLSCEQNLNHDAMYWYRQDPGQGLRLIYYSQIVNDFQKGDIAEGYSVSREKKESFPLTVTSAQKNPTAFYLCASRTIQGASTEAFFGQGTRLTVV.

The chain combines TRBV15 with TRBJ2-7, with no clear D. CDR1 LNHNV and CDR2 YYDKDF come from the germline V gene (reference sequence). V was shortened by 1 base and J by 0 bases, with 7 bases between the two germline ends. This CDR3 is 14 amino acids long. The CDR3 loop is CATSRGGSSYEQYF. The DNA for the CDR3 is TGTGCCACCAGCAGAGGGGGTAGCTCCTACGAGCAGTACTTC.

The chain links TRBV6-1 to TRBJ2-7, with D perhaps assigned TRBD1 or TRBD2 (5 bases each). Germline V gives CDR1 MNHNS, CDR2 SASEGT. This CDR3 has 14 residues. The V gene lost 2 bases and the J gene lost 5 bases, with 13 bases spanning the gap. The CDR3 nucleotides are TGTGCCAGCAGTGAATGGGGGAGCCGGAACGAGCAGTACTTC. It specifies CASSEWGSRNEQYF.

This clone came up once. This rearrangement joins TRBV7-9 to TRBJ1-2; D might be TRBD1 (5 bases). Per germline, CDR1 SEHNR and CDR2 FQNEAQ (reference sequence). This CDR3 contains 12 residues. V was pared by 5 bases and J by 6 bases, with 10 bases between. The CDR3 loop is CASSPGFDGYTF. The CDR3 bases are TGTGCCAGCAGCCCAGGGTTTGATGGCTACACCTTC.

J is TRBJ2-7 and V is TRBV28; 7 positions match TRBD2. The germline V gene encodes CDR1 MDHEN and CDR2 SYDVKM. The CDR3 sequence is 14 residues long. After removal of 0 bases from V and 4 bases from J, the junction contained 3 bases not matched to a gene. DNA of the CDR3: TGTGCCAGCAGTTTATGGGGAGGGGAATACGAGCAGTACTTC. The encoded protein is CASSLWGGEYEQYF.

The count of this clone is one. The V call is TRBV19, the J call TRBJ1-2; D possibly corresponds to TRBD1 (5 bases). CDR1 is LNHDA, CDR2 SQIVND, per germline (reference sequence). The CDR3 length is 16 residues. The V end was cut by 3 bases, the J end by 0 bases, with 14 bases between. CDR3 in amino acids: CASSMDGTKTNYGYTF. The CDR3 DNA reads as TGTGCCAGTAGTATGGATGGGACCAAGACTAACTATGGCTACACCTTC. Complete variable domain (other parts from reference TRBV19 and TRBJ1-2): DGGITQSPKYLFRKEGQNVTLSCEQNLNHDAMYWYRQDPGQGLRLIYYSQIVNDFQKGDIAEGYSVSREKKESFPLTVTSAQKNPTAFYLCASSMDGTKTNYGYTFGSGTRLTVV.

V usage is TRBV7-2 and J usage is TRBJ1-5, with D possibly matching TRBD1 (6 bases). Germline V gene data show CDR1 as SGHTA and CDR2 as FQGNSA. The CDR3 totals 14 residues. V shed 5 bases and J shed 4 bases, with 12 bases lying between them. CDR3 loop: CASSPDRLNQPQHF. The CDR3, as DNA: TGTGCCAGCAGCCCGGACAGACTGAATCAGCCCCAGCATTTT.

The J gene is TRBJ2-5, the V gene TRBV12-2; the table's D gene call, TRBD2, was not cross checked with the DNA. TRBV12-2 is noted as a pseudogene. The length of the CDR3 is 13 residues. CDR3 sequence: CASRLALEETQYF. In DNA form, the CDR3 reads TGTGCAAGTCGCTTAGCACTAGAAGAGACCCAGTACTTC.